A selection of T cell receptor beta chains follows, all from one sample in a study of Graves' ophthalmopathy and Graves' hyperthyroidism. TCRdb analysed the multiplex PCR reads with MiXCR anew, one entry per CDR3 protein. Counted here are about 1.2 million distinct CDR3 sequences, approximately 35% occurring once; the ten biggest clones make up around 10%. Sequenced material: peripheral blood or thyroid tissue (not recorded which). The receptor set was obtained from an adult man with Graves' hyperthyroidism. Both conserved end residues are trimmed from each CDR3. Fields, in order: CDR3 protein, V gene, J gene.

AISESSRASGRSETQY	TRBV10-3	TRBJ2-5
ASNTGTGRSSGNTIY	TRBV6-1	TRBJ1-3
SVDSLAGTGETQY	TRBV29-1	TRBJ2-5
ASSQTTGITEAF	TRBV14	TRBJ1-1
SLTPGRPGNTIY	TRBV29-1	TRBJ1-3
ASRGGGALRNSPLH	TRBV12-3/TRBV12-4	TRBJ1-6
SARGVMNTEAF	TRBV20-1	TRBJ1-1
ASRLDSSSRSTNEKLF	TRBV12-2	TRBJ1-4
SARENREKSSGANVLT	TRBV29-1	TRBJ2-6
ASSEGKGGQETQY	TRBV6-2/TRBV6-3	TRBJ2-5
ASSQQGYDTEAF	TRBV5-1	TRBJ1-1
SVDPPA	TRBV29-1	TRBJ2-6
AISSGPLGTGELF	TRBV10-3	TRBJ2-2
ASSYPSDSYEQY	TRBV5-6	TRBJ2-7